Following are 25 T cell receptor beta chains from one sample sequenced in a study of T-cell reconstitution after alpha-beta-depleted transplantation in children. Library preparation (for TCRbeta) was performed with unique molecular identifiers. TCRdb recomputed calls from the PCR reads with MiXCR, one row per CDR3 protein. The sample contains approximately 98,000 distinct CDR3 sequences, 5.5% to 6.5% of which appear only once. The sequencing here drew on PBMCs, mostly from graft donor cells, taken 360 days after TCRalphabeta/CD19-depleted stem cell transplant. All receptors come from a male patient between 2 and 10 years old who had a stem cell transplant for acute lymphoblastic leukemia, so the T cells may come from the graft donor.

The sample holds many counts of this clonotype. The V call is TRBV4-1, the J call TRBJ1-1; 7 bases agree with TRBD1. The germline V gene has CDR1 MGHRA and CDR2 YSYEKL. V dropped 4 bases and J dropped 1; count of bases not matched to a gene: 3. The CDR3 runs to 14 residues. CDR3 in amino acids: CASSPNRGNTEAFF. DNA for the CDR3: TGCGCCAGCAGCCCCAACAGGGGGAACACTGAAGCTTTCTTT.

This clonotype was seen ten or more times. CDR3 sequence: CASREPGDEKLFF. The CDR3 DNA sequence: TGTGCCAGCAGGGAACCGGGGGATGAAAAACTGTTTTTT. The rearrangement uses TRBV6-1 and TRBJ1-4, with D perhaps TRBD1 (5 bases). Trimming pared 6 bases from V and 6 bases from J, leaving 11 bases between. This CDR3 has 13 amino acids. Germline V gives CDR1 MNHNS, CDR2 SASEGT.

This clonotype was counted many times. The V gene is TRBV29-1, the J gene TRBJ2-3; 7 positions match TRBD1. There are 14 residues in the CDR3. The germline V gene encodes CDR1 SQVTM and CDR2 ANQGSEA. J was trimmed by 3 bases and V by 6 bases; bases with no gene match: 9. The CDR3 is CSVIPGQKTDTQYF. For the CDR3, the DNA is TGCAGCGTGATCCCGGGACAGAAGACAGATACGCAGTATTTT.

The genes are TRBV29-1 and TRBJ2-3; perhaps D is TRBD1 or TRBD2 (5 bases each). V shed 4 bases and J shed 2 bases, with 16 bases lying between them. The CDR3 has 15 amino acids. Per the germline V gene, CDR1 is SQVTM and CDR2 is ANQGSEA. CDR3 coding DNA: TGCAGCGTTGGGGTGGGGGACCGACCCACAGATACGCAGTATTTT. Amino acid sequence: CSVGVGDRPTDTQYF.

As concerns this clonotype: Just one base apart from a much larger clone, this may be a read error. V gene TRBV9 combines with J gene TRBJ2-2, with 11 bases that match TRBD1. The CDR3 covers 14 residues. Germline CDR1 reads SGDLS; CDR2 reads YYNGEE. The V gene end was trimmed by 6 bases and the J gene end by 5 bases; junction bases not matched to a gene: 3. CDR3: CASTRDRGTGELFF. The CDR3 coding sequence is TGTGCCAGCACCCGGGACAGGGGGACCGGGGAGCTGTTTTTT.

This clonotype came up many times. This rearrangement joins TRBV4-1 to TRBJ1-5, with TRBD1 identical over 8 bases. Germline assignment: CDR1 MGHRA and CDR2 YSYEKL. Losses at the gene ends were 3 bases for V and 6 bases for J; bases not matched to a gene: 4. There are 14 residues in the CDR3. The CDR3 reads CASSQDREGQPQHF. In nucleotides, the CDR3 is TGCGCCAGCAGCCAGGACAGGGAGGGTCAGCCCCAGCATTTT.

The chain links TRBV7-9 to TRBJ2-7; TRBD2 matches at 9 bases. Germline V gives CDR1 SEHNR, CDR2 FQNEAQ (reference sequence). The CDR3 is 15 residues long. Trimming took 3 bases from V and 4 from J; bases not matched to a gene: 7. The CDR3 protein is CASSLLIAGVYEQYF. In DNA, the CDR3 is TGTGCCAGCAGCTTGTTGATAGCGGGAGTGTACGAGCAGTACTTC.

This clonotype occurred many times. V gene TRBV12-3 or TRBV12-4 combines with J gene TRBJ2-1, with 8 bases lining up with TRBD2. V lost 6 bases and J lost 0; bases outside the gene matches: 7. CDR3 size: 16 residues. The CDR3 spells CASRAPGGSSYNEQFF. In DNA, the CDR3 is TGTGCCAGCAGAGCTCCGGGGGGGAGCTCCTACAATGAGCAGTTCTTC.

The DNA of the CDR3 is TGTGCTAGTGGTTTAGACAGGGACTATGGCTACACCTTC. The encoded protein is CASGLDRDYGYTF. This chain connects TRBV12-5 to TRBJ1-2; 7 positions match TRBD1. Germline-derived CDR1 and CDR2 are LGHNT and FRNRAP. This CDR3 spans 13 amino acids. After removal of 3 bases from V and 3 bases from J, the junction contained 1 base not matched to a gene.

This clonotype was counted ten times or more. The V and J genes are TRBV6-5 and TRBJ2-1; 13 bases line up with TRBD2. Germline assignment: CDR1 MNHEY and CDR2 SVGAGI. The CDR3 runs to 14 residues. Trimming cost V 5 bases and J 9 bases; bases outside gene matches: 4. The CDR3 loop reads CASSPLAGGVEQFF. The DNA for the CDR3 is TGTGCCAGCAGTCCACTAGCGGGAGGGGTTGAGCAGTTCTTC.

This clonotype was seen many times. CDR3 in amino acids: CAISGLYNEQFF. CDR3 nucleotides: TGTGCCATCAGCGGACTCTACAATGAGCAGTTCTTC. The gene calls are TRBV10-3 and TRBJ2-1, with D perhaps TRBD2 (5 bases). The germline V and J ends were trimmed by 6 bases and 3 bases, with 6 bases remaining between them. The germline V gene encodes CDR1 ENHRY and CDR2 SYGVKD. There are 12 residues in the CDR3.

The sample holds many counts of this clonotype. This chain connects TRBV12-3 or TRBV12-4 to TRBJ2-4, with no clear D. The V and J ends lost 3 bases and 0 bases respectively, with 9 bases between them. The CDR3 has 15 amino acids. The CDR3 here is CASSFSQVAKNIQYF. The DNA of the CDR3 is TGTGCCAGCAGTTTTAGCCAAGTAGCCAAAAACATTCAGTACTTC.

This clonotype has at least ten counts. The rearrangement links TRBV6-5 to TRBJ2-7; maybe TRBD1 (5 bases). Per the germline V gene, CDR1 is MNHEY and CDR2 is SVGAGI. The CDR3 totals 13 residues. Between the trimmed V and J ends, which lost 0 bases and 5 bases, there was a span of 8 bases. CDR3 DNA: TGTGCCAGCAGTTACTCCTGGGGCGACGAGCAGTACTTC. Its protein is CASSYSWGDEQYF.

This clonotype appeared many times. This chain joins TRBV20-1 and TRBJ2-1, with TRBD2 identical over 11 bases. V was clipped by 5 bases and J by 6 bases; unmatched bases: 9. CDR3 length: 15 residues. Germline CDR1 reads DFQATT; CDR2 reads SNEGSKA (reference sequence). The CDR3 sequence is CSARVTSGSSNEQFF. CDR3 coding DNA: TGCAGTGCTCGCGTTACTAGCGGGAGTTCCAATGAGCAGTTCTTC.

The chain has TRBV25-1 and TRBJ2-2, with 12 bases matching TRBD1. The CDR3 has 15 amino acids. Germline V gene lookup returns CDR1 MGHDK and CDR2 SYGVNS. With 6 bases clipped from V and 7 bases from J, the junction kept 6 bases outside the gene matches. CDR3 in amino acids: CASSTGQGAVGELFF. The CDR3 DNA is TGTGCCAGCAGCACGGGACAGGGGGCTGTCGGGGAGCTGTTTTTT.

This clonotype was observed many times. This rearrangement joins TRBV5-1 to TRBJ2-7, with 7 positions matching TRBD2. This CDR3 has 16 amino acids. V gave up 4 bases and J gave up 2 bases; unmatched junction bases: 12. The V gene's germline CDR1 is SGHRS and CDR2 YFSETQ. This chain's CDR3 is CASSMVAGFVTYEQYF. The DNA of the CDR3 is TGCGCCAGCAGCATGGTAGCGGGCTTTGTCACCTACGAGCAGTACTTC.

The table lists this clonotype with many counts. The rearrangement uses TRBV7-2 and TRBJ2-7, with 8 nucleotides matching TRBD1. Germline CDR1 SGHTA, CDR2 FQGNSA. The junction had 6 bases not matched to a gene; V was cut back by 5 bases and J by 0 bases. This CDR3 has 15 residues. In nucleotides, the CDR3 is TGTGCCAGCAGCCTAGGCGGGACAGGCTCCTACGAGCAGTACTTC. Its protein is CASSLGGTGSYEQYF.

This clonotype was seen repeatedly, ten times or more. V gene TRBV28 combines with J gene TRBJ2-5; the D is unclear. The CDR3 is 13 amino acids. Germline CDR1 and CDR2: MDHEN and SYDVKM. V shed 5 bases and J shed 0 bases, with 7 bases lying between them. The CDR3 DNA reads as TGTGCCAGCAGTACAGCTTACCAAGAGACCCAGTACTTC. Translating it yields CASSTAYQETQYF.

For this clonotype: A read error may explain this, as a much larger clone is one base away. Here the CDR3 omits its conserved ending phenylalanine or tryptophan, so a read error is the likely source. V usage is TRBV20-1 and J usage is TRBJ2-3; a weak D match, TRBD1 (5 bases). V was trimmed by 0 bases and J by 9 bases, leaving 16 bases between them. From germline, CDR1 is DFQATT and CDR2 SNEGSKA (reference sequence). CDR3 length: 14 amino acids. CDR3: CSARDASPGNTQYI. DNA for the CDR3: TGCAGTGCTAGAGACGCATCTCCAGGGAACACGCAGTATATT.

This clonotype was seen ten or more times. The rearrangement uses TRBV4-1 and TRBJ2-7; TRBD1 agrees at 8 bases. This CDR3 is 15 amino acids long. The germline gives CDR1 MGHRA, CDR2 YSYEKL. V dropped 0 bases and J dropped 2; count of bases not matched to a gene: 3. In DNA form, the CDR3 reads TGCGCCAGCAGCCAAGAATGGACAGGGACCTACGAGCAGTACTTC. It codes for CASSQEWTGTYEQYF.

The chain joins TRBV7-8 to TRBJ2-7; D unclear. The ends were cut back, 5 bases at V and 5 bases at J, with 7 bases in the middle. This CDR3 contains 11 residues. Germline V CDR1 and CDR2: SGHVS, FQNEAQ. The CDR3 is CASSPTDEQYF. The CDR3 nucleotides read TGTGCCAGCAGCCCCACGGACGAGCAGTACTTC.

The table lists this clonotype with many counts. The chain links TRBV7-9 to TRBJ2-1; D is unclear. Germline CDR1 and CDR2: SEHNR and FQNEAQ (reference sequence). Trimming removed 2 bases at V and 2 bases at J, with 10 bases between. The length of the CDR3 is 15 residues. CDR3 protein: CASSLLVSPYNEQFF. The DNA for the CDR3 is TGTGCCAGCAGCTTACTCGTATCCCCCTACAATGAGCAGTTCTTC.

This clonotype was counted at least ten times. The chain couples TRBV4-1 to TRBJ1-5, with TRBD1 identical over 10 bases. The CDR3 length is 15 residues. V trimming: 4 bases; J trimming: 7 bases; junction bases outside the gene matches: 7. Germline V gene lookup returns CDR1 MGHRA and CDR2 YSYEKL. The CDR3 nucleotides read TGCGCCAGCAGCCCTGAGCCGGGACAGGGGCAGCCCCAGCATTTT. Amino acids: CASSPEPGQGQPQHF.

This clonotype was found many times. The rearrangement joins TRBV6-1 to TRBJ2-7; D might be TRBD1 (5 bases). Trimming shortened V by 3 bases and J by 1 base, and 10 bases separated the two germline ends. This CDR3 has 14 residues. CDR1 MNHNS and CDR2 SASEGT come from the germline V gene. The CDR3 DNA reads as TGTGCCAGCAGTGAGACAGAGAATTCCTACGAGCAGTACTTC. Translated: CASSETENSYEQYF.

This clonotype was observed a few times. The V and J genes are TRBV28 and TRBJ2-1; D ambiguous. Germline-derived CDR1 and CDR2 are MDHEN and SYDVKM. The V end lost 8 bases, the J end lost 4 bases, and 9 bases lay between the germline ends. The CDR3 extends over 12 amino acids. CDR3 in DNA: TGTGCCAGCGGAGTAAGTTACAATGAGCAGTTCTTC. Translation: CASGVSYNEQFF.